The 24 T cell receptor beta chains given below trace back to one sample, sequenced in a study of cytomegalovirus exposure and HLA in healthy donors. The PCR made use of 60 Vbeta and 13 Jbeta primers. Some clones are missing from TCRdb's copy, which holds only in-frame ones; the method was immunoSEQ multiplex PCR. This sample has 120,000 to 150,000 clones; roughly four fifths occur once, and the top ten carry 3%. The sequenced sample consisted of PBMCs. The origin of the receptors is a man between 40 and 49 years old in good health and CMV-seropositive.

A word on this clone: Other DNA sequences of this sample code for an identical CDR3. V usage is TRBV5-1 and J usage is TRBJ1-5; 8 bases are a match to TRBD1. V was pared by 0 bases and J by 5 bases, with 4 bases of the junction left unmatched. Looked up from germline, CDR1 is SGHRS and CDR2 is YFSETQ. This CDR3 is built from 15 residues. CDR3 sequence (DNA): TGCGCCAGCAGCTTGGGGCAGGGGGCTTATCAGCCCCAGCATTTT. Its translation: CASSLGQGAYQPQHF.

Only one count was recorded for this clone. The V and J genes are TRBV27 and TRBJ2-7; 10 bases fit TRBD2. J was trimmed by 1 base and V by 1 base; bases with no gene match: 4. This CDR3 contains 16 residues. Germline CDR1 reads MNHEY; CDR2 reads SMNVEV (reference sequence). The CDR3 region is CASSLWGLARSYEQYF. For the CDR3, the DNA is TGTGCCAGCAGTTTATGGGGACTAGCGAGGTCCTACGAGCAGTACTTC.

The chain links TRBV7-2 to TRBJ1-1, with a possible D match to TRBD1 (6 bases). The V gene's germline CDR1 is SGHTA and CDR2 FQGNSA. Between the trimmed V and J ends, which lost 2 bases and 3 bases, there was a span of 13 bases. This CDR3 is built from 15 residues. DNA of the CDR3: TGTGCCAGCAGCTTACGACAGGCTGGGGACACTGAAGCTTTCTTT. Amino acids: CASSLRQAGDTEAFF.

Comment on this clone: Other DNA sequences of this sample code for an identical CDR3. The chain is built from TRBV5-6 and TRBJ2-5, with D unresolved. This CDR3 has 12 amino acids. Germline assignment: CDR1 SGHDT and CDR2 YYEEEE. V was trimmed by 1 base and J by 5 bases, leaving 6 bases between them. CDR3 amino acids: CASSLNEETQYF. The CDR3 DNA sequence: TGTGCCAGCAGCTTGAATGAGGAGACCCAGTACTTC.

This chain joins TRBV19 and TRBJ2-1; a weak D match, TRBD2 (5 bases). CDR3 size: 14 residues. Germline values: CDR1 LNHDA, CDR2 SQIVND (reference sequence). V lost 3 bases, J lost 5 bases, and 11 bases lay in between. The CDR3 DNA reads as TGTGCCAGTAGTATCCGGCGGGCAGACAATGAGCAGTTCTTC. Protein: CASSIRRADNEQFF.

The chain uses TRBV2 and TRBJ2-1; TRBD2 agrees at 7 bases. V lost 10 bases, J lost 6 bases, and 15 bases stayed unmatched. Germline CDR1 is SNHLY and CDR2 is FYNNEI. This CDR3 is 15 amino acids long. This CDR3 is CAIWSSGLGFNEQFF. For the CDR3, the DNA is TGTGCCATCTGGAGTAGCGGGCTTGGGTTCAATGAGCAGTTCTTC. The entire variable domain, with the rest obtained from reference TRBV2 and TRBJ2-1, is as follows: EPEVTQTPSHQVTQMGQEVILRCVPISNHLYFYWYRQILGQKVEFLVSFYNNEISEKSEIFDDQFSVERPDGSNFTLKIRSTKLEDSAMYFCAIWSSGLGFNEQFFGPGTRLTVL.

This CDR3 reads CASSLAIMTETQYF. In DNA, the CDR3 is TGTGCCAGCAGCTTAGCTATAATGACTGAGACCCAGTACTTC. V gene TRBV7-9 combines with J gene TRBJ2-5; no firm D call. Germline V gene data show CDR1 as SEHNR and CDR2 as FQNEAQ (reference sequence). This CDR3 comprises 14 residues. The ends were cut back, 0 bases at V and 5 bases at J, with 10 bases in the middle.

CDR3: CASSLVPGGNTEAFF. DNA for the CDR3: TGTGCCAGCAGCTTAGTTCCGGGGGGGAACACTGAAGCTTTCTTT. V and J are TRBV7-2 and TRBJ1-1; the D gene is possibly TRBD1 (5 bases). Per the germline V gene, CDR1 is SGHTA and CDR2 is FQGNSA. The CDR3 spans 15 residues. The V end lost 1 base, the J end lost 1 base, and 10 bases lay between the germline ends.

The table lists this clone with a few counts. This chain connects TRBV7-7 to TRBJ2-3; 8 bases fit TRBD2. The CDR3 covers 14 residues. CDR1 and CDR2 (germline): SSHAT, FNYEAQ (reference sequence). V was pared by 5 bases and J by 6 bases, with 7 bases of the junction left unmatched. The CDR3 protein is CASSPTSGGDTQYF. The CDR3 DNA is TGTGCCAGCAGCCCGACGTCGGGGGGGGATACGCAGTATTTT.

The chain carries TRBV6-5 and TRBJ2-1; 12 bases match TRBD2. The CDR3 length is 15 residues. The germline gives CDR1 MNHEY, CDR2 SVGAGI. V was clipped by 5 bases and J by 6 bases; unmatched bases: 5. The CDR3 DNA is TGTGCCAGCAGTCCCCGACTAGCGGGAGCCAATGAGCAGTTCTTC. Its translation: CASSPRLAGANEQFF.

The genes are TRBV5-6 and TRBJ2-5; 12 bases are a match to TRBD2. Germline CDR1 and CDR2: SGHDT and YYEEEE. The CDR3 has 18 residues. Trimming took 4 bases from V and 5 from J; bases not matched to a gene: 15. CDR3 bases: TGTGCCAGCAGCCGCAGGGGTGTTCTAGCGGGAGGGCGGGAGACCCAGTACTTC. Its translation: CASSRRGVLAGGRETQYF.

V usage is TRBV5-1 and J usage is TRBJ2-1, with TRBD1 matching 10 bases. The V gene's germline CDR1 is SGHRS and CDR2 YFSETQ. The V gene end was trimmed by 3 bases and the J gene end by 0 bases; junction bases not matched to a gene: 21. The CDR3 spans 22 residues. Written as DNA, the CDR3 is TGCGCCAGCAGCTCCAAACTTTCCGGGACAGGGGTAATCGAAAGCTCCTACAATGAGCAGTTCTTC. This codes for CASSSKLSGTGVIESSYNEQFF.

The chain has TRBV14 and TRBJ1-3; possibly TRBD1 for D (6 bases). V gave up 2 bases and J gave up 2 bases, with 13 bases separating them. The CDR3 has 16 amino acids. Per germline, CDR1 SGHDN and CDR2 FVKESK. The CDR3 coding sequence is TGTGCCAGCAGCCAATACAGGGTTTCGGCTGGAAACACCATATATTTT. It codes for CASSQYRVSAGNTIYF. Full variable domain (remainder filled in from reference TRBV14 and TRBJ1-3): EAGVTQFPSHSVIEKGQTVTLRCDPISGHDNLYWYRRVMGKEIKFLLHFVKESKQDESGMPNNRFLAERTGGTYSTLKVQPAELEDSGVYFCASSQYRVSAGNTIYFGEGSWLTVV.

This sequence joins TRBV2 and TRBJ2-7, with 14 nucleotides matching TRBD2. CDR3 length: 14 residues. The V and J ends lost 9 bases and 5 bases, in that order; junction bases with no gene match: 6. Germline-derived CDR1 and CDR2 are SNHLY and FYNNEI. The CDR3 loop reads CARGLAGEGDEQYF. In DNA, the CDR3 is TGTGCCAGGGGACTAGCGGGAGAGGGGGACGAGCAGTACTTC.

This clone was counted a few times. V gene TRBV9 combines with J gene TRBJ2-1; 10 positions match TRBD2. Germline-derived CDR1 and CDR2 are SGDLS and YYNGEE. V gave up 0 bases and J gave up 5 bases; unmatched junction bases: 2. The CDR3 contains 15 residues. Written as DNA, the CDR3 is TGTGCCAGCAGCGTAGGGACTAGCGGAGACAATGAGCAGTTCTTC. It is translated as CASSVGTSGDNEQFF.

This clone appeared a few times. The CDR3 bases are TGTGCCAGTAGATCTGGACAGGGAAGAACCGGGGAGCTGTTTTTT. It encodes CASRSGQGRTGELFF. The rearrangement joins TRBV19 to TRBJ2-2, with 8 bases lining up with TRBD1. The CDR3 totals 15 residues. V was pared by 6 bases and J by 5 bases, with 8 bases of the junction left unmatched. CDR1 and CDR2 from the germline V gene are LNHDA and SQIVND (reference sequence).

The rearrangement uses TRBV9 and TRBJ1-4, with D possibly being TRBD1 (5 bases). Germline CDR1 and CDR2: SGDLS and YYNGEE. V was trimmed by 4 bases and J by 4 bases, leaving 14 bases between them. This CDR3 region has 15 residues. CDR3 nucleotides: TGTGCCAGCAGCCCCAGAGGGACTTTTAATGAAAAACTGTTTTTT. This sequence encodes CASSPRGTFNEKLFF. Full variable domain (missing parts from reference TRBV9 and TRBJ1-4): DSGVTQTPKHLITATGQRVTLRCSPRSGDLSVYWYQQSLDQGLQFLIQYYNGEERAKGNILERFSAQQFPDLHSELNLSSLELGDSALYFCASSPRGTFNEKLFFGSGTQLSVL.

The rearrangement links TRBV2 to TRBJ2-1, with 10 positions matching TRBD1. The CDR3 consists of 16 residues. Germline CDR1 SNHLY, CDR2 FYNNEI. V lost 8 bases, J lost 7 bases, and 14 bases stayed unmatched. The CDR3 sequence is CASHQRGTGARNEQFF. In DNA, the CDR3 is TGTGCCAGCCACCAAAGAGGGACAGGGGCCCGAAATGAGCAGTTCTTC.

In its sample, this clone was seen a few times. The V gene is TRBV29-1, the J gene TRBJ1-5; D may be TRBD1 (6 bases). Germline CDR1 and CDR2: SQVTM and ANQGSEA. Between the trimmed V and J ends, which lost 4 bases and 3 bases, there was a span of 10 bases. There are 13 residues in the CDR3. CDR3 DNA: TGCAGCGTTGGACAGGACCTCAATCAGCCCCAGCATTTT. Translated, it gives CSVGQDLNQPQHF.

The V call is TRBV29-1, the J call TRBJ2-3; TRBD2 agrees at 9 bases. Germline lookup yields CDR1 SQVTM and CDR2 ANQGSEA. The CDR3 has 15 residues. V trimming: 7 bases; J trimming: 4 bases; junction bases outside the gene matches: 12. The DNA for the CDR3 is TGCAGCGCATTGTCCATAGCGGGAGTCGCAGATACGCAGTATTTT. Protein sequence: CSALSIAGVADTQYF.

J is TRBJ2-7 and V is TRBV7-6, with a weak D call TRBD1 (6 bases). The CDR3 covers 15 residues. Germline loops: CDR1 SGHVS, CDR2 FNYEAQ. Trimming cost V 6 bases and J 0 bases, with 15 bases left between them. Here the CDR3 DNA reads TGTGCCAGCAGTCCCGCAGGGGCAATCTCCTACGAGCAGTACTTC. It is translated as CASSPAGAISYEQYF.

CDR3 loop: CASSLVGPMTERANVLTF. CDR3 coding DNA: TGTGCCAGCTCCCTCGTTGGACCGATGACAGAACGGGCCAACGTCCTGACTTTC. V is TRBV18 and J is TRBJ2-6, with D perhaps matching TRBD1 (5 bases). The CDR3 is 18 residues long. The germline gives CDR1 KGHSH, CDR2 LQKENI. V was clipped by 6 bases and J by 5 bases, with 23 bases between them.

CDR3 sequence reads: CASSQVRSSGSSYNEQFF. CDR3 sequence (DNA): TGCGCCAGCAGCCAAGTGCGGTCTAGCGGGAGTTCCTACAATGAGCAGTTCTTC. The V gene is TRBV4-3, the J gene TRBJ2-1; 10 bases line up with TRBD2. The length of the CDR3 is 18 residues. The V segment lost 1 base and the J segment 1 base; nucleotides outside the gene matches: 7. Germline CDR1 reads LGHNA; CDR2 reads YSLEER.

This clone was recorded a few times. The chain recombines TRBV5-8 with TRBJ2-1; 10 bases align to TRBD2. Germline V gene lookup returns CDR1 SGHTS and CDR2 YDEGEE. The CDR3 consists of 15 residues. The ends lost 0 bases at V and 8 bases at J; junction bases unmatched: 5. This chain's CDR3 is CASSLASGSTYEQFF. In DNA, the CDR3 is TGTGCCAGCAGCTTGGCTAGCGGGAGTACGTATGAGCAGTTCTTC.